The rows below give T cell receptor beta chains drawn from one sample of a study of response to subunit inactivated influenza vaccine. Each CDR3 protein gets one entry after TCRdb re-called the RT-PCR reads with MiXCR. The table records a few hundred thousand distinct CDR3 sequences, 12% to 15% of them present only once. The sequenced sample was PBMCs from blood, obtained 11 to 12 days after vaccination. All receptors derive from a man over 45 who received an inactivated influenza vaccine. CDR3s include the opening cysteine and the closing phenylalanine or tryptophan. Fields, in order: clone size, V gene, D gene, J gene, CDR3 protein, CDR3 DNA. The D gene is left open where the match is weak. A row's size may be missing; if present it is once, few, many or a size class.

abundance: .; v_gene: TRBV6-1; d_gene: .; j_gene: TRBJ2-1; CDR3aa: CASSPTDTSYNEQFF; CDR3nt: TGTGCCAGCAGTCCAACTGACACCTCCTACAATGAGCAGTTCTTC
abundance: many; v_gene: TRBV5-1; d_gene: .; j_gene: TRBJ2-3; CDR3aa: CASSEGPPTDTQYF; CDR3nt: TGCGCCAGCAGCGAGGGTCCCCCCACAGATACGCAGTATTTT
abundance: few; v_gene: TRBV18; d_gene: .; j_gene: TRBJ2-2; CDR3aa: CASSPPISGELFF; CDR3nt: TGTGCCAGCTCACCACCGATATCCGGGGAGCTGTTTTTT
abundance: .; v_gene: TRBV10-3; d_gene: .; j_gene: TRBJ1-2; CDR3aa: CAIGRQTYGYTF; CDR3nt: TGTGCCATCGGGAGGCAGACCTATGGCTACACCTTC
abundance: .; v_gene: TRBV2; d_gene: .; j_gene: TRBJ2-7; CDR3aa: CASSFQPYEQYF; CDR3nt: TGTGCCAGCAGTTTCCAACCCTACGAGCAGTACTTC
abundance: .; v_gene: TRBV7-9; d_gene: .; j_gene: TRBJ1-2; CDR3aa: CASSLLAQNYGYTF; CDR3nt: TGTGCCAGCAGCTTATTGGCACAAAACTATGGCTACACCTTC
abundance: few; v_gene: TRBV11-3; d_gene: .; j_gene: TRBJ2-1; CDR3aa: CASSLESDNEQFF; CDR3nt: TGTGCCAGCAGCTTAGAGTCCGACAATGAGCAGTTCTTC
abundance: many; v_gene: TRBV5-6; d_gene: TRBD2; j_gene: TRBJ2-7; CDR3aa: CASSLGILAGGKYEQYF; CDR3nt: TGTGCCAGCAGCTTGGGGATTCTAGCGGGAGGCAAGTACGAGCAGTACTTC
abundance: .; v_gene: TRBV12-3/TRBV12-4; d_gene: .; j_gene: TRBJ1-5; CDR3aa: CASSWRAGQPQHF; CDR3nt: TGTGCCAGCAGTTGGAGGGCAGGTCAGCCCCAGCATTTT
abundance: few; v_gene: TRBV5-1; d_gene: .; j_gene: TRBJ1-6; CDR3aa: CASSLGRGGSPLHF; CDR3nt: TGCGCCAGCAGCTTGGGCAGGGGAGGTTCACCCCTCCACTTT
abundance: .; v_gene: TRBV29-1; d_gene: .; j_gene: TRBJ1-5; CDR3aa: CSAGYSNQPQHF; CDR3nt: TGCAGCGCCGGGTATAGCAATCAGCCCCAGCATTTT
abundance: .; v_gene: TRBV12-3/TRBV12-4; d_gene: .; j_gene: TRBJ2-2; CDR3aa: CASSFGGGGELFF; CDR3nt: TGTGCCAGCAGTTTTGGGGGCGGGGGGGAGCTGTTTTTT
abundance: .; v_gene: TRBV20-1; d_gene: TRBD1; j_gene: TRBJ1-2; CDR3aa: CSADGQGLDYGYTF; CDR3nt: TGCAGTGCTGATGGACAGGGCCTAGACTATGGCTACACCTTC
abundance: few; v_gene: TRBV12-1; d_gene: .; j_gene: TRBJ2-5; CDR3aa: CASSFSPSLQETQYF; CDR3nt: TGTGCCAGCAGCTTTTCGCCTAGCCTCCAAGAGACCCAGTACTTC
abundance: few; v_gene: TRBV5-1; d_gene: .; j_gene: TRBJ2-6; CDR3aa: CASSLDRGGSGANVLTF; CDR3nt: TGCGCCAGCAGCTTGGACAGGGGAGGATCTGGGGCCAACGTCCTGACTTTC
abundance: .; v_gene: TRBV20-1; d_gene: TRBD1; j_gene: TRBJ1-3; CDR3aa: CSARGEGAGYTIYF; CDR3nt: TGCAGTGCCAGGGGAGAGGGGGCAGGTTACACCATATATTTT
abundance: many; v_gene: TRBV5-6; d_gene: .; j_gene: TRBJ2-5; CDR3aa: CASSGGTAASLSIQETQYF; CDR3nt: TGTGCCAGCAGCGGTGGGACGGCAGCCTCCCTCTCTATTCAAGAGACCCAGTACTTC
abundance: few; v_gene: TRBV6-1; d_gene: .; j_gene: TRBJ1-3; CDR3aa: CASWERGYSGNTIYF; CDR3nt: TGTGCCAGCTGGGAGCGGGGCTACTCTGGAAACACCATATATTTT
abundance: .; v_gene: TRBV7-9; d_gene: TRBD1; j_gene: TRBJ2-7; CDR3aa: CASSPLGQGVYEQYF; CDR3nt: TGTGCCAGCAGTCCCCTAGGACAGGGGGTGTACGAGCAGTACTTC
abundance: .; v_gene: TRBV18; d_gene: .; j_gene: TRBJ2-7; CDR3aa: CASSPGFDYEQYF; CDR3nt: TGTGCCAGCTCACCAGGGTTCGACTACGAGCAGTACTTC
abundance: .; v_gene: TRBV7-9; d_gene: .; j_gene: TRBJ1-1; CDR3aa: CASSLSWTGRKNTEAFF; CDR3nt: TGTGCCAGCAGCTTATCATGGACGGGACGGAAGAACACTGAAGCTTTCTTT
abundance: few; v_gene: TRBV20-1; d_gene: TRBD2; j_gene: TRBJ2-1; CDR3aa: CSASSALAGGGSSYNEQFF; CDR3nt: TGCAGTGCTAGTTCCGCACTAGCGGGAGGAGGTAGCTCCTACAATGAGCAGTTCTTC
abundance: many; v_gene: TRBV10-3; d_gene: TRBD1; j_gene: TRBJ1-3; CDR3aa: CAISDIRGFNNFGNTIYF; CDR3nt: TGTGCCATCAGTGACATCAGGGGGTTTAACAACTTTGGAAACACCATATATTTT
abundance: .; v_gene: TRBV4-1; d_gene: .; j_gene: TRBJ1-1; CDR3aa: CASSLLRGGTEAFF; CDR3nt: TGCGCCAGCAGCCTCCTGAGGGGGGGTACTGAAGCTTTCTTT
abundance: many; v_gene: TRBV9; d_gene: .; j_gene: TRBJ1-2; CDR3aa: CASSVAPKGSNYGYTF; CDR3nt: TGTGCCAGCAGCGTAGCCCCTAAGGGAAGCAACTATGGCTACACCTTC
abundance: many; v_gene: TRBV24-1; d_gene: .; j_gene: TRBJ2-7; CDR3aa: CATVEVEQYF; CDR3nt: TGTGCCACAGTAGAGGTCGAGCAGTACTTC
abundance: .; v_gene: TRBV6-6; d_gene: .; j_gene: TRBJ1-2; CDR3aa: CASMDRLGGYTF; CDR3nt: TGTGCCAGCATGGATCGGTTAGGGGGCTACACCTTC
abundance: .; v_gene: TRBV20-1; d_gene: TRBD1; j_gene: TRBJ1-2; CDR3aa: CSAEDRGGYYGYTF; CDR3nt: TGCAGTGCAGAGGACAGGGGGGGATACTATGGCTACACCTTC
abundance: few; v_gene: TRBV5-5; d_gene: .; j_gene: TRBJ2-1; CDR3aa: CASSLRFGVFSYNEQFF; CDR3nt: TGTGCCAGCAGTCTTCGATTCGGGGTCTTCTCCTACAATGAGCAGTTCTTC
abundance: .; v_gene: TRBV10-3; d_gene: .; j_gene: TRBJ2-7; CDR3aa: CAISESPSVYEQYF; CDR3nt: TGTGCCATCAGTGAGTCGCCTAGCGTCTACGAGCAGTACTTC
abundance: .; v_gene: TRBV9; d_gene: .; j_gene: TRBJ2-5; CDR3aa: CASSVWGAGETQYF; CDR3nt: TGTGCCAGCAGCGTATGGGGGGCCGGTGAGACCCAGTACTTC
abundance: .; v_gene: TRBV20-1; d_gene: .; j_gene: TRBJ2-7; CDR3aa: CSASRSGTGPSYEQYF; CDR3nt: TGCAGTGCTAGTCGGAGCGGGACAGGCCCCTCCTACGAGCAGTACTTC
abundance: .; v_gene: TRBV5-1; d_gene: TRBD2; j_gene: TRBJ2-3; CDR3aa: CASSRGDGAGVPDTQYF; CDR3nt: TGCGCCAGCAGCCGTGGTGATGGAGCGGGAGTCCCCGATACGCAGTATTTT
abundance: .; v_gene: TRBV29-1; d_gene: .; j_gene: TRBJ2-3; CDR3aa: CSVTRPGRSTDTQYF; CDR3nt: TGCAGCGTAACGCGCCCGGGGCGGAGCACAGATACGCAGTATTTT
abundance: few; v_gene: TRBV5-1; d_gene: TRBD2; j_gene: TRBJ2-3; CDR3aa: CASRTSGVTDTQYF; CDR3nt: TGCGCCAGCCGGACTAGCGGGGTCACAGATACGCAGTATTTT
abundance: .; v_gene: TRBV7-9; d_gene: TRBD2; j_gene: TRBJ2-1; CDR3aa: CASSSDLSGRVYNEQFF; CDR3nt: TGTGCCAGCAGCTCGGACCTGAGCGGGAGAGTCTACAATGAGCAGTTCTTC
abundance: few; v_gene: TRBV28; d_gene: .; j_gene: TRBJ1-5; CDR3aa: CASSSQTRQPQHF; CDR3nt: TGTGCCAGCAGTAGTCAAACTCGGCAGCCCCAGCATTTT
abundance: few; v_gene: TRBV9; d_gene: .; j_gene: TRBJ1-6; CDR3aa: CASSPRPTASPLHF; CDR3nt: TGTGCCAGCAGCCCGAGACCGACTGCGTCACCCCTCCACTTT
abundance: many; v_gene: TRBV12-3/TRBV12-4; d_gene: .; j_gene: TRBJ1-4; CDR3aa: CASTQTRGTNEKLFF; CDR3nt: TGTGCCAGCACCCAGACGAGGGGTACTAATGAAAAACTGTTTTTT
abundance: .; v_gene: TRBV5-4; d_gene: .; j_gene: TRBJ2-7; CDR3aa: CASSPTATDPVPTGQYF; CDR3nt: TGTGCCAGCAGCCCGACGGCGACAGATCCAGTTCCTACGGGGCAGTACTTC
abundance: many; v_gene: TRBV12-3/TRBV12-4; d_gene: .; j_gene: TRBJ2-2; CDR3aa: CASSPGGGGGGELFF; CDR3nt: TGTGCCAGCAGTCCCGGGGGAGGGGGTGGCGGGGAGCTGTTTTTT